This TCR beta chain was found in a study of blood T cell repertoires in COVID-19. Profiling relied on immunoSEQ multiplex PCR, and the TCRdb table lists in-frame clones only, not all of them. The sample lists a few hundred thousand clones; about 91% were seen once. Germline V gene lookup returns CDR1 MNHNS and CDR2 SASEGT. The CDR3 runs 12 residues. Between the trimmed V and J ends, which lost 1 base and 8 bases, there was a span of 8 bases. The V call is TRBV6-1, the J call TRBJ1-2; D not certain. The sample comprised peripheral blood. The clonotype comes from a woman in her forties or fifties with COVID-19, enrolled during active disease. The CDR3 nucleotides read TGTGCCAGCAGTGAAGACAGAGAGGGCTACACCTTC. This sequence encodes CASSEDREGYTF.